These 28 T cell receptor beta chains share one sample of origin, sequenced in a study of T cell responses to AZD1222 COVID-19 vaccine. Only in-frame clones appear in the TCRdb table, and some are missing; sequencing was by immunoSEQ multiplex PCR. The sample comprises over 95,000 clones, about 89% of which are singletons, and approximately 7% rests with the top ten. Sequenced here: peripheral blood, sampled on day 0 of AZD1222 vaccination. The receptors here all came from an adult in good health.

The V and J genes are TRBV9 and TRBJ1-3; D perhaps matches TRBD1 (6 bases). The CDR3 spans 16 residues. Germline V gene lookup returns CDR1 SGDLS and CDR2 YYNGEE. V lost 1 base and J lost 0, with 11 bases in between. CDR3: CASSVSQGFSGNTIYF. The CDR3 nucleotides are TGTGCCAGCAGCGTATCACAGGGATTCTCTGGAAACACCATATATTTT.

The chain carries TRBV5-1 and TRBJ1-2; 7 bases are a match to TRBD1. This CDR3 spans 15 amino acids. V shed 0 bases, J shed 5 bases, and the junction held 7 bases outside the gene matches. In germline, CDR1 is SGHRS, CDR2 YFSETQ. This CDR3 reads CASSLGGGHRYGYTF. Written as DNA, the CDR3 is TGCGCCAGCAGCTTGGGAGGGGGCCACAGATATGGCTACACCTTC.

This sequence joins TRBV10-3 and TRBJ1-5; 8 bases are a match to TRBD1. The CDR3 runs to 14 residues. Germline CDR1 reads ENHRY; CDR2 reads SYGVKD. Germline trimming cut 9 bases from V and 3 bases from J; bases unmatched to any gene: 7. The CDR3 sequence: CAIRTGLDNQPQHF. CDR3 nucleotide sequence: TGTGCCATTAGGACAGGGTTAGACAATCAGCCCCAGCATTTT.

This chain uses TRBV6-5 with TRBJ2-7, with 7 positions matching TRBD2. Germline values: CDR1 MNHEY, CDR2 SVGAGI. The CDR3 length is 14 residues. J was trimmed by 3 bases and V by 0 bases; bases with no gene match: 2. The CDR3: CASSYSGGIYEQYF. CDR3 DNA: TGTGCCAGCAGTTACTCGGGGGGGATCTACGAGCAGTACTTC.

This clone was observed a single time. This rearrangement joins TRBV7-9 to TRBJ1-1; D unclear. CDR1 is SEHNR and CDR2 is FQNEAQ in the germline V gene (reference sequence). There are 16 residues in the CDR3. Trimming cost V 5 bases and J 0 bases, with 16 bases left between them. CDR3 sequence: CASSPPIGSLNTEAFF. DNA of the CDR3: TGTGCCAGCAGCCCCCCTATAGGGAGTTTGAACACTGAAGCTTTCTTT.

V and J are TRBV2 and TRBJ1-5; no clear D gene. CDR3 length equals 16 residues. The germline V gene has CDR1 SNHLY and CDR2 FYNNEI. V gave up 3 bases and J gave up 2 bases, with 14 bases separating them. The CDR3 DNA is TGTGCCAGCAGTGAGAGGGAGGGCGTTGGCAATCAGCCCCAGCATTTT. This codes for CASSEREGVGNQPQHF.

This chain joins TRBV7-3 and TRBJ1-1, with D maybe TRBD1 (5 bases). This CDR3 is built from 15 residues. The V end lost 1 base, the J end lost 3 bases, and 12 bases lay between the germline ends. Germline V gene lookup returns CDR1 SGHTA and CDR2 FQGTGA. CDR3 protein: CASSLNPGPDTEAFF. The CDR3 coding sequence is TGTGCCAGCAGCTTAAATCCAGGGCCGGACACTGAAGCTTTCTTT. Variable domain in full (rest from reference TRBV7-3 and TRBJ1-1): GAGVSQTPSNKVTEKGKYVELRCDPISGHTALYWYRQSLGQGPEFLIYFQGTGAADDSGLPNDRFFAVRPEGSVSTLKIQRTERGDSAVYLCASSLNPGPDTEAFFGQGTRLTVV.

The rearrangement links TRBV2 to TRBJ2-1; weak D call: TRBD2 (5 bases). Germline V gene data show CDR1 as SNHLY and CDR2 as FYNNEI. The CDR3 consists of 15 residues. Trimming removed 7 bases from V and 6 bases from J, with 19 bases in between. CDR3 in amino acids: CASKLAPRPGNEQFF. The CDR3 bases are TGTGCCAGCAAGCTAGCACCAAGGCCGGGCAATGAGCAGTTCTTC.

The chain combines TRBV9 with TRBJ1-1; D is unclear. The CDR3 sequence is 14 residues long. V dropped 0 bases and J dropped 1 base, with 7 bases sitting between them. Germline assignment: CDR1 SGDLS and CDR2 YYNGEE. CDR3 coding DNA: TGTGCCAGCAGCGTAGCCACGCGGAACACTGAAGCTTTCTTT. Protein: CASSVATRNTEAFF. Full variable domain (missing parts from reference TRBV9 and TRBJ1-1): DSGVTQTPKHLITATGQRVTLRCSPRSGDLSVYWYQQSLDQGLQFLIQYYNGEERAKGNILERFSAQQFPDLHSELNLSSLELGDSALYFCASSVATRNTEAFFGQGTRLTVV.

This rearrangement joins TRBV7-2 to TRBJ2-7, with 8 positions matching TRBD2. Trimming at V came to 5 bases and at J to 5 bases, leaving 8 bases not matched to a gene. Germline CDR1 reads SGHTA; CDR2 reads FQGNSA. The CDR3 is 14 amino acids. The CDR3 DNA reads TGTGCCAGCAGCCCGCAGCGGGAGCGGCACGAGCAGTACTTC. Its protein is CASSPQRERHEQYF.

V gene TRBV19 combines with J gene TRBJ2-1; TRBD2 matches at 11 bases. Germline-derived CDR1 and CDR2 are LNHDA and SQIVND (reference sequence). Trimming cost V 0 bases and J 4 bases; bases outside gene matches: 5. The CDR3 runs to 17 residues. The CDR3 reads CASSIDQRTSGYNEQFF. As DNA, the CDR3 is TGTGCCAGTAGTATAGATCAGCGGACTAGCGGGTACAATGAGCAGTTCTTC.

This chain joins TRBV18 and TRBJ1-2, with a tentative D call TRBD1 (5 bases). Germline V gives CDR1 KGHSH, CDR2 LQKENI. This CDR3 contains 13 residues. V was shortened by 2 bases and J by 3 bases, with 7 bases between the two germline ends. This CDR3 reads CASSPSTDYGYTF. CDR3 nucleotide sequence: TGTGCCAGCTCACCATCGACAGACTATGGCTACACCTTC.

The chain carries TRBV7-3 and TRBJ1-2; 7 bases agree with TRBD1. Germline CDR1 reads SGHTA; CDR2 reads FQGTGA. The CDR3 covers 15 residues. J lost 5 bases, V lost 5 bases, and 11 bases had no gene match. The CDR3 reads CASSPQQGQGYGYTF. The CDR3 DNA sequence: TGTGCCAGCAGCCCCCAACAGGGGCAGGGGTATGGCTACACCTTC.

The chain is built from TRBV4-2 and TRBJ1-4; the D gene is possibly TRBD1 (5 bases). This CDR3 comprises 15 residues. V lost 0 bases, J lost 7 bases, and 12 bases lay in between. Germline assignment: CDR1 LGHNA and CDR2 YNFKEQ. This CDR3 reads CASSQDQGFGEKLFF. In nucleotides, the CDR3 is TGTGCCAGCAGCCAAGATCAGGGATTCGGTGAAAAACTGTTTTTT.

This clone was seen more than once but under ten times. The CDR3 nucleotides are TGTGCCAGCTCACGGGTCCAGGATAACTATGGCTACACCTTC. It codes for CASSRVQDNYGYTF. The chain recombines TRBV18 with TRBJ1-2; D not resolved. V was cut by 4 bases and J by 1 base, with 10 bases left in between. CDR1 and CDR2 from the germline V gene are KGHSH and LQKENI. The CDR3 is made up of 14 amino acids. Full variable domain (outside the CDR3, taken from reference TRBV18 and TRBJ1-2): NAGVMQNPRHLVRRRGQEARLRCSPMKGHSHVYWYRQLPEEGLKFMVYLQKENIIDESGMPKERFSAEFPKEGPSILRIQQVVRGDSAAYFCASSRVQDNYGYTFGSGTRLTVV.

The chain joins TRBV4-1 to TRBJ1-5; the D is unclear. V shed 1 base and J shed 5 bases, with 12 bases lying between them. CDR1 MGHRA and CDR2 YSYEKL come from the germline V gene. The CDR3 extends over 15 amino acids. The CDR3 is CASSQVLAAYQPQHF. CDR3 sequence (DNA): TGCGCCAGCAGCCAAGTCTTGGCAGCGTATCAGCCCCAGCATTTT.

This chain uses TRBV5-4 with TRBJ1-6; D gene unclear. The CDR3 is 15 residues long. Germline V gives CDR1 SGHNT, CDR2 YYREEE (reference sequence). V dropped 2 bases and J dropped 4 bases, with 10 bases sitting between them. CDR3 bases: TGTGCCAGCAGCTTAGGTTCCCTTTATAATTCACCCCTCCACTTT. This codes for CASSLGSLYNSPLHF.

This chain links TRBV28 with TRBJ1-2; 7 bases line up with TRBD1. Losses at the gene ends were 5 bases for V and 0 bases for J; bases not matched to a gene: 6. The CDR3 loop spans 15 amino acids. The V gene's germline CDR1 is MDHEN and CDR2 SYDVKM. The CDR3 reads CASSPGTEANYGYTF. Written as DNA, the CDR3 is TGTGCCAGCAGTCCCGGGACAGAAGCTAACTATGGCTACACCTTC.

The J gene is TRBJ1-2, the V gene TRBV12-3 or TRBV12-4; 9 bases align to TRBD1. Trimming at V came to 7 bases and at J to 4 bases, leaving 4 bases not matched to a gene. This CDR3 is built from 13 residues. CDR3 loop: CASTTGGAYGYTF. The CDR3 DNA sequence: TGTGCCAGCACAACAGGGGGCGCCTATGGCTACACCTTC.

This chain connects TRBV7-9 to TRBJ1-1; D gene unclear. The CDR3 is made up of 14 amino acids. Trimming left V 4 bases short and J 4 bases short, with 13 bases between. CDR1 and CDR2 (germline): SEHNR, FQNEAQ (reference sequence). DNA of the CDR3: TGTGCCAGCAGCTCCCCAGTCGGTAGCACTGAAGCTTTCTTT. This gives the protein CASSSPVGSTEAFF. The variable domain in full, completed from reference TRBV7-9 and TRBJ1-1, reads DTGVSQNPRHKITKRGQNVTFRCDPISEHNRLYWYRQTLGQGPEFLTYFQNEAQLEKSRLLSDRFSAERPKGSFSTLEIQRTEQGDSAMYLCASSSPVGSTEAFFGQGTRLTVV.

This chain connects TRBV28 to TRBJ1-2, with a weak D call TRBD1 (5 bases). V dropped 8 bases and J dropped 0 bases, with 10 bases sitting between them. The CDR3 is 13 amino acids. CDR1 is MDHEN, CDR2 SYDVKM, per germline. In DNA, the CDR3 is TGTGCCAGCCGGACAATAGCTAACTATGGCTACACCTTC. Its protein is CASRTIANYGYTF.

The CDR3 here is CASSQLVAGRYNEQFF. In DNA form, the CDR3 reads TGTGCCAGCAGCCAACTCGTAGCGGGACGCTACAATGAGCAGTTCTTC. The chain carries TRBV14 and TRBJ2-1; 8 nucleotides align to TRBD2. Germline-derived CDR1 and CDR2 are SGHDN and FVKESK. This CDR3 is built from 16 residues. J was trimmed by 3 bases and V by 2 bases; bases with no gene match: 6.

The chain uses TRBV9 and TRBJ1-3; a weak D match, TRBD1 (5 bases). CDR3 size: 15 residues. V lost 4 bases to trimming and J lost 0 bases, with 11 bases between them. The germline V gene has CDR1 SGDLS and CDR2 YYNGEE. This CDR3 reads CASSPRDFSGNTIYF. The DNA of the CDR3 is TGTGCCAGCAGCCCGAGGGACTTCTCTGGAAACACCATATATTTT.

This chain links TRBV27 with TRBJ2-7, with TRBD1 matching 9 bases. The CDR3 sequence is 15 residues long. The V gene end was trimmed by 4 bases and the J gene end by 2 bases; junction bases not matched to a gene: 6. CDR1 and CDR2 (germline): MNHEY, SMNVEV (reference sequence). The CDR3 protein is CASSWDRVSAYEQYF. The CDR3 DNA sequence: TGTGCCAGCAGTTGGGACAGGGTTTCAGCCTACGAGCAGTACTTC.

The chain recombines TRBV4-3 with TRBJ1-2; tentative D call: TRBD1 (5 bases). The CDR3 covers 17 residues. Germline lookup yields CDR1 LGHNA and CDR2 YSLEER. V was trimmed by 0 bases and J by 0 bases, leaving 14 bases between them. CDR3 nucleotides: TGCGCCAGCAGCCAAGACGGCGGGGCAGCTACTAACTATGGCTACACCTTC. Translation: CASSQDGGAATNYGYTF.

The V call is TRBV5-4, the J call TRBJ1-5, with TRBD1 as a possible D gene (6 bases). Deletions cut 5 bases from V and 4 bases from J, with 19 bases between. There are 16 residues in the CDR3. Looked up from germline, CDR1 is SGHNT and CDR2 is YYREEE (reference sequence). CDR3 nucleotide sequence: TGTGCCAGCAGATTTAGGGGGGGCGTGGGGAATCAGCCCCAGCATTTT. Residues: CASRFRGGVGNQPQHF.

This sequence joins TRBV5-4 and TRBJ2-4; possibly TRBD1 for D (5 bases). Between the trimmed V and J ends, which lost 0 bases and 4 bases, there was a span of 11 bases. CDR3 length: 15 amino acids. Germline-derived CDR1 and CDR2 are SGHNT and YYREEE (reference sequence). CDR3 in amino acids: CASSLVGASKNIQYF. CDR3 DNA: TGTGCCAGCAGCTTGGTAGGGGCTAGTAAAAACATTCAGTACTTC. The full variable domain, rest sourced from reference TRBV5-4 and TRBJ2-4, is ETGVTQSPTHLIKTRGQQVTLRCSSQSGHNTVSWYQQALGQGPQFIFQYYREEENGRGNFPPRFSGLQFPNYSSELNVNALELDDSALYLCASSLVGASKNIQYFGAGTRLSVL.

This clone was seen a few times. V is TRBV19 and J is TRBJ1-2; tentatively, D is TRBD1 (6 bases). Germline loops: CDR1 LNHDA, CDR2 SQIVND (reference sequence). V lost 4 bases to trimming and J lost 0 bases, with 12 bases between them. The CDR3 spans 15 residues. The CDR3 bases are TGTGCCAGTAGTAATTGGGACACCCCTAACTATGGCTACACCTTC. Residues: CASSNWDTPNYGYTF.